The 28 T cell receptor beta chains presented below share a single source sample, sequenced in a study of blood T cell repertoires in COVID-19. Profiling relied on immunoSEQ multiplex PCR, and the TCRdb table lists in-frame clones only, not all of them. The profile shows about 300,000 clones, 88% of them singletons. The sample consisted of peripheral blood. Receptors originate from a woman aged 25 to 39 who had recovered from COVID-19.

The V and J genes are TRBV4-3 and TRBJ2-7, with a tentative D call TRBD2 (6 bases). Germline lookup yields CDR1 LGHNA and CDR2 YSLEER. CDR3 length equals 13 residues. V gave up 1 base and J gave up 3 bases, with 7 bases separating them. CDR3 amino acids: CASSQVGGYEQYF. The DNA of the CDR3 is TGCGCCAGCAGCCAAGTGGGGGGCTACGAGCAGTACTTC.

The rearrangement uses TRBV19 and TRBJ1-4, with 7 bases that match TRBD1. Germline CDR1 is LNHDA and CDR2 is SQIVND (reference sequence). This CDR3 spans 16 amino acids. The V segment lost 5 bases and the J segment 0 bases; nucleotides outside the gene matches: 6. CDR3 region: CASSVGQTATNEKLFF. The CDR3 region has the DNA TGTGCCAGTAGTGTGGGACAGACCGCAACTAATGAAAAACTGTTTTTT.

The J gene is TRBJ1-1, the V gene TRBV19; the D gene is possibly TRBD1 (5 bases). CDR3 length: 17 amino acids. V lost 1 base and J lost 4, with 19 bases in between. The germline V gene encodes CDR1 LNHDA and CDR2 SQIVND (reference sequence). CDR3 protein: CASSIGAGPRLATEAFF. The DNA of the CDR3 is TGTGCCAGTAGTATAGGGGCAGGGCCCCGTTTGGCCACTGAAGCTTTCTTT.

This chain links TRBV7-3 with TRBJ2-5; weak D call: TRBD1 (6 bases). Trimming shortened V by 4 bases and J by 3 bases, and 9 bases separated the two germline ends. Germline-derived CDR1 and CDR2 are SGHTA and FQGTGA. The CDR3 is 13 amino acids. The DNA for the CDR3 is TGTGCCAGCAGCTCCTCAGGGGAAGAGACCCAGTACTTC. This translates into CASSSSGEETQYF.

The chain has TRBV28 and TRBJ1-5; D is possibly TRBD1 (6 bases). CDR1 and CDR2 (germline): MDHEN, SYDVKM. The CDR3 length is 16 residues. V was shortened by 7 bases and J by 1 base, with 17 bases between the two germline ends. CDR3 in DNA: TGTGCCAGCACCCTTGCGGGGGGCGGGAGCAATCAGCCCCAGCATTTT. As protein: CASTLAGGGSNQPQHF.

The V call is TRBV28, the J call TRBJ2-7; possibly TRBD2 for D (6 bases). The V end was cut by 7 bases, the J end by 6 bases, with 19 bases between. The CDR3 has 14 amino acids. Germline loops: CDR1 MDHEN, CDR2 SYDVKM. This chain's CDR3 is CASTLFTSEGEQYF. The CDR3 DNA follows: TGTGCCAGCACCCTCTTTACTTCGGAGGGCGAGCAGTACTTC.

The rearrangement uses TRBV5-1 and TRBJ1-6; maybe TRBD1 (6 bases). This CDR3 contains 16 residues. Looked up from germline, CDR1 is SGHRS and CDR2 is YFSETQ. The V and J ends lost 4 bases and 7 bases respectively, with 18 bases between them. The CDR3 sequence: CASSERQVSANSPLHF. For the CDR3, the DNA is TGCGCCAGCAGCGAAAGACAGGTTTCAGCGAATTCACCCCTCCACTTT. Full variable domain (outside the CDR3, taken from reference TRBV5-1 and TRBJ1-6): KAGVTQTPRYLIKTRGQQVTLSCSPISGHRSVSWYQQTPGQGLQFLFEYFSETQRNKGNFPGRFSGRQFSNSRSEMNVSTLELGDSALYLCASSERQVSANSPLHFGNGTRLTVT.

The rearrangement links TRBV4-2 to TRBJ1-3; D is ambiguous. Germline values: CDR1 LGHNA, CDR2 YNFKEQ. Trimming cost V 3 bases and J 1 base, with 13 bases left between them. The length of the CDR3 is 16 residues. The CDR3 nucleotides read TGTGCCAGCAGCCAGCCCGGGTTAGTTTCTGGAAACACCATATATTTT. It codes for CASSQPGLVSGNTIYF.

This rearrangement joins TRBV10-3 to TRBJ2-1; maybe TRBD1 (6 bases). Per germline, CDR1 ENHRY and CDR2 SYGVKD. The CDR3 sequence is 17 residues long. Trimming pared 0 bases from V and 4 bases from J, leaving 16 bases between. The CDR3, as DNA: TGTGCCATCAGTGAGTCATCTTCGGGGACACCTTACAATGAGCAGTTCTTC. This translates into CAISESSSGTPYNEQFF.

The chain uses TRBV5-5 and TRBJ1-1; 8 positions agree with TRBD1. Germline values: CDR1 SGHKS, CDR2 YYEKEE (reference sequence). This CDR3 is built from 17 residues. The V segment lost 0 bases and the J segment 2 bases; nucleotides outside the gene matches: 9. CDR3 DNA: TGTGCCAGCAGCTTGGTTCCAGGACAGGGTGAAAACACTGAAGCTTTCTTT. It yields the protein CASSLVPGQGENTEAFF. Together with reference TRBV5-5 and TRBJ1-1, the CDR3 gives the full variable domain: DAGVTQSPTHLIKTRGQQVTLRCSPISGHKSVSWYQQVLGQGPQFIFQYYEKEERGRGNFPDRFSARQFPNYSSELNVNALLLGDSALYLCASSLVPGQGENTEAFFGQGTRLTVV.

The V gene is TRBV9, the J gene TRBJ1-4; D is unresolved. The CDR3 loop spans 14 amino acids. With 3 bases removed from V and 4 bases from J, the gap between germline ends came to 10 bases. The germline gives CDR1 SGDLS, CDR2 YYNGEE. The CDR3 sequence is CASSAGTHNEKLFF. The CDR3 coding sequence is TGTGCCAGCAGCGCAGGAACGCATAATGAAAAACTGTTTTTT.

V and J are TRBV5-1 and TRBJ2-1; D gene ambiguous. The V gene lost 2 bases and the J gene lost 7 bases, with 10 bases spanning the gap. The CDR3 has 13 residues. The germline V gene has CDR1 SGHRS and CDR2 YFSETQ. CDR3 sequence: CASSLTTENEQFF. CDR3 coding DNA: TGCGCCAGCAGCTTAACAACAGAAAATGAGCAGTTCTTC.

The chain recombines TRBV6-2 or TRBV6-3 with TRBJ2-7; no reliable D call. CDR1 is MNHEY, CDR2 SVGEGT, per germline. The CDR3 has 14 amino acids. The V end was cut by 0 bases, the J end by 3 bases, with 9 bases between. CDR3 in amino acids: CASSYSSPGYEQYF. Written as DNA, the CDR3 is TGTGCCAGCAGTTACTCCAGCCCGGGCTACGAGCAGTACTTC.

The rearrangement uses TRBV28 and TRBJ2-1; D perhaps matches TRBD1 (6 bases). Trimming cost V 7 bases and J 2 bases, with 15 bases left between them. The CDR3 has 15 residues. From germline, CDR1 is MDHEN and CDR2 SYDVKM. The chain's CDR3 is CASTSLGAAYNEQFF. The CDR3, as DNA: TGTGCCAGCACATCGTTGGGGGCGGCCTACAATGAGCAGTTCTTC. The variable domain in full, completed from reference TRBV28 and TRBJ2-1, reads DVKVTQSSRYLVKRTGEKVFLECVQDMDHENMFWYRQDPGLGLRLIYFSYDVKMKEKGDIPEGYSVSREKKERFSLILESASTNQTSMYLCASTSLGAAYNEQFFGPGTRLTVL.

The CDR3 is CASSLKGLVYGYTF. CDR3 coding DNA: TGTGCCAGCAGTTTGAAGGGGCTCGTCTATGGCTACACCTTC. V usage is TRBV28 and J usage is TRBJ1-2; weak D call: TRBD1 (5 bases). In germline, CDR1 is MDHEN, CDR2 SYDVKM. The ends were cut back, 3 bases at V and 4 bases at J, with 12 bases in the middle. There are 14 residues in the CDR3.

The chain has TRBV2 and TRBJ2-5; D is perhaps TRBD2 (5 bases). Per the germline V gene, CDR1 is SNHLY and CDR2 is FYNNEI. V lost 4 bases and J lost 0, with 6 bases in between. This CDR3 has 13 residues. For the CDR3, the DNA is TGTGCCAGCAGTGTGGAGGACCAAGAGACCCAGTACTTC. Its protein product is CASSVEDQETQYF. Full variable domain (remainder filled in from reference TRBV2 and TRBJ2-5): EPEVTQTPSHQVTQMGQEVILRCVPISNHLYFYWYRQILGQKVEFLVSFYNNEISEKSEIFDDQFSVERPDGSNFTLKIRSTKLEDSAMYFCASSVEDQETQYFGPGTRLLVL.

The CDR3 spells CASRTDRMNTEAFF. CDR3 bases: TGTGCCAGCAGAACGGACAGAATGAACACTGAAGCTTTCTTT. V and J are TRBV6-5 and TRBJ1-1; a possible D gene is TRBD1 (6 bases). Per germline, CDR1 MNHEY and CDR2 SVGAGI. The CDR3 runs 14 residues. Trimming removed 6 bases at V and 0 bases at J, with 11 bases between.

V and J are TRBV15 and TRBJ2-7, with a weak D call TRBD2 (5 bases). CDR3 size: 15 residues. Germline values: CDR1 LNHNV, CDR2 YYDKDF (reference sequence). V lost 0 bases to trimming and J lost 2 bases, with 11 bases between them. The CDR3 spells CATSREADGTYEQYF. CDR3 coding DNA: TGTGCCACCAGCAGAGAAGCGGACGGAACCTACGAGCAGTACTTC.

The CDR3 loop reads CSSTTGSGNTIYF. CDR3 DNA sequence: TGCAGCTCCACCACAGGGTCTGGAAACACCATATATTTT. V and J are TRBV29-1 and TRBJ1-3; tentative D call: TRBD1 (6 bases). Per the germline V gene, CDR1 is SQVTM and CDR2 is ANQGSEA. The CDR3 loop spans 13 amino acids. V gave up 8 bases and J gave up 1 base, with 12 bases separating them. The full variable domain, with the rest looked up from reference TRBV29-1 and TRBJ1-3, is SAVISQKPSRDICQRGTSLTIQCQVDSQVTMMFWYRQQPGQSLTLIATANQGSEATYESGFVIDKFPISRPNLTFSTLTVSNMSPEDSSIYLCSSTTGSGNTIYFGEGSWLTVV.

The chain recombines TRBV4-1 with TRBJ2-1; D is possibly TRBD2 (5 bases). This CDR3 has 15 residues. The V end lost 0 bases, the J end lost 8 bases, and 14 bases lay between the germline ends. Germline CDR1 is MGHRA and CDR2 is YSYEKL. The CDR3 coding sequence is TGCGCCAGCAGCCAAGATCCCTCGGGGTACGATGAGCAGTTCTTC. Translation: CASSQDPSGYDEQFF.

The rearrangement links TRBV5-6 to TRBJ2-3; 9 bases map to TRBD1. Germline loops: CDR1 SGHDT, CDR2 YYEEEE. V lost 4 bases and J lost 7; bases outside the gene matches: 10. This CDR3 comprises 15 residues. The CDR3 spells CASSAGTGLRYTQYF. In nucleotides, the CDR3 is TGTGCCAGCAGCGCAGGGACAGGGTTGCGGTATACGCAGTATTTT.

This clone was counted between two and nine times. This chain's CDR3 is CASSLGGTNEQFF. The CDR3 DNA reads as TGTGCCAGCAGCTTAGGAGGAACTAATGAGCAGTTCTTC. The chain links TRBV7-3 to TRBJ2-1; D might be TRBD2 (5 bases). This CDR3 has 13 residues. Germline CDR1 and CDR2: SGHTA and FQGTGA. The ends were cut back, 2 bases at V and 7 bases at J, with 9 bases in the middle.

On this clone itself: Germline is not matched at one junction end, which may reflect a read error. The chain links TRBV6-1 to TRBJ2-7; TRBD2 matches 10 bases. CDR1 and CDR2 from the germline V gene are MNHNS and SASEGT. This CDR3 has 18 amino acids. The DNA for the CDR3 is TGTGCCAGCAGTGAATGGCTAGCGGGGGCTGTTTCTTCCTCCGAGCAGTACTTC. Translated: CASSEWLAGAVSSSEQYF.

This chain uses TRBV1 with TRBJ1-2. TRBV1 is reported as a pseudogene. The CDR3 consists of 14 residues. The CDR3 DNA follows: TGCACCAGCAGCCCAGTGGAGGGGGGGTCTGGCTACACCTTC. Translating gives CTSSPVEGGSGYTF.

This clone was found a few times. The gene calls are TRBV7-3 and TRBJ2-3, with TRBD2 matching over 12 bases. The CDR3 extends over 16 amino acids. With 4 bases clipped from V and 2 bases from J, the junction kept 4 bases outside the gene matches. CDR1 and CDR2 (germline): SGHTA, FQGTGA. The CDR3 DNA reads as TGTGCCAGCAGCTCCGGACTAGCGGGACCCACAGATACGCAGTATTTT. Translated: CASSSGLAGPTDTQYF.

The chain joins TRBV4-2 to TRBJ2-1; 11 bases are a match to TRBD2. CDR3 length: 18 amino acids. Germline values: CDR1 LGHNA, CDR2 YNFKEQ. The trim removed 0 bases at V and 4 bases at J, leaving 8 bases unmatched. CDR3 residues: CASSQEAIAGGIYNEQFF. CDR3 coding DNA: TGTGCCAGCAGCCAAGAGGCGATAGCGGGGGGGATTTACAATGAGCAGTTCTTC.

The rearrangement joins TRBV5-1 to TRBJ2-2, with 7 nucleotides matching TRBD1. The V gene's germline CDR1 is SGHRS and CDR2 YFSETQ. The length of the CDR3 is 16 residues. Trimming removed 1 base from V and 0 bases from J; junction bases left unmatched: 3. The CDR3: CASSLIGQANTGELFF. The CDR3, as DNA: TGCGCCAGCAGCTTGATCGGACAGGCGAACACCGGGGAGCTGTTTTTT.

The chain joins TRBV28 to TRBJ2-4, with 8 bases aligning to TRBD1. Germline V gives CDR1 MDHEN, CDR2 SYDVKM. Trimming took 5 bases from V and 6 from J; bases not matched to a gene: 6. The CDR3 spans 14 residues. The CDR3 reads CASSLGQDRNIQYF. The CDR3 nucleotides are TGTGCCAGCAGTCTGGGACAGGACCGAAACATTCAGTACTTC.